The present T cell receptor beta chain was sequenced within a study of cytomegalovirus exposure and HLA in healthy donors. General study findings and limits: Rarity held for most TCR sequences, but there were some public TCRs that occurred in many donors. It was assumed in the presence/absence analyses that sequencing depth was roughly uniform across donors.

Details on this clone: Its antigen is undetermined.

Per the germline V gene, CDR1 is SNHLY and CDR2 is FYNNEI. The CDR3 length is 13 residues. The V end lost 6 bases, the J end lost 6 bases, and 12 bases lay between the germline ends. The PCR employed 60 Vbeta primers together with 13 Jbeta primers. Generated by immunoSEQ multiplex PCR, the TCRdb table keeps only in-frame clones and is missing some. Recorded for this sample: 130,000 to 150,000 clones. Sequenced: PBMCs. The receptor's source is a man aged 40-50 years in good health and CMV-seronegative. J is TRBJ1-5 and V is TRBV2; D perhaps matches TRBD1 (6 bases). The CDR3 nucleotides read TGTGCCAGCAGACAGGGATCGAGTCAGCCCCAGCATTTT. Its protein product is CASRQGSSQPQHF.